Sequencing of this TCR beta chain was carried out in a study of beta chain features in type 1 diabetes. As concerns this clone: Its antigen is unknown. In the same sample, other DNA sequences code for this CDR3.

The entirety of the isolated RNA underwent reverse transcription, so expressed TCRB transcripts were sequenced. Sequencing was performed with immunoSEQ multiplex PCR; in TCRdb, only in-frame clones are kept and a portion is missing. Of hundreds of thousands of clones listed, about 12% are singletons. Whole-study findings and limits: Moderately but significantly shorter TCRB CDR3s were found in Type 1 diabetes patients in all four CD4+ subsets. Naive, central memory and Treg TCRB repertoires seemed to resemble each other more closely in patients than they did in healthy donors. A definitive answer on HLA type influencing TCRB rearrangement was not reached here.

This CDR3 comprises 15 residues. From germline, CDR1 is SGHNT and CDR2 YYREEE (reference sequence). V lost 4 bases, J lost 5 bases, and 5 bases stayed unmatched. The clonotype comes from a woman aged 18-35 years with type 1 diabetes. The genes are TRBV5-4 and TRBJ2-1, with 11 positions matching TRBD2. The sample taken for sequencing was naive CD4+ T cells from blood. Here the CDR3 reads CASSRLAGGNNEQFF. In nucleotides, the CDR3 is TGTGCCAGCAGCCGGTTAGCGGGAGGGAACAATGAGCAGTTCTTC.